This passage covers 23 T cell receptor beta chains from one sample sequenced in a study of T cells in Graves' hyperthyroidism and ophthalmopathy. Amplification of TCR beta CDR3 regions was performed using RNA transcripts as template. The HTBI primer set served for first-round RT-PCR of the TCR CDR3. TCRdb reprocessed the multiplex PCR reads with MiXCR, giving one entry per CDR3 protein. The sample contains some 700,000 distinct CDR3 sequences, roughly 17% of which appear only once. Sequencing was done on a sample of blood. Source of these receptors: a man aged 45-65 years with Graves' hyperthyroidism.

This clonotype was detected ten times or more. The junction shows a germline mismatch at one end, possibly a read error. The chain couples TRBV11-2 to TRBJ1-1; weak D call: TRBD1 (5 bases). CDR1 and CDR2 from the germline V gene are SGHAT and FQNNGV. There are 15 residues in the CDR3. CDR3 sequence reads: CAGSLDLGVKTEAFF. CDR3 DNA sequence: TGTGCCGGCAGCTTAGATTTAGGGGTGAAAACTGAAGCTTTCTTT.

At least ten counts were recorded for this clonotype. The V and J genes are TRBV12-3 or TRBV12-4 and TRBJ2-1; 10 nucleotides line up with TRBD2. V trimming: 4 bases; J trimming: 2 bases; junction bases outside the gene matches: 5. This CDR3 is 16 amino acids long. As DNA, the CDR3 is TGTGCCAGCAGTTGGCTAGCGGGAGTTACCTACAATGAGCAGTTCTTC. Protein sequence: CASSWLAGVTYNEQFF.

This clonotype was recorded a few times. The chain joins TRBV27 to TRBJ1-2; TRBD1 aligns across 8 bases. Germline V gene lookup returns CDR1 MNHEY and CDR2 SMNVEV (reference sequence). The V gene end was trimmed by 0 bases and the J gene end by 7 bases; junction bases not matched to a gene: 13. The CDR3 contains 17 residues. For the CDR3, the DNA is TGTGCCAGCAGTTTATCTCTCGTGGCAGGGGGCGGGGGTGGCTACACCTTC. Translation: CASSLSLVAGGGGGYTF.

The CDR3 region is CSADPGLAGKDTQYF. DNA of the CDR3: TGCAGTGCAGACCCGGGACTAGCGGGAAAAGATACGCAGTATTTT. This rearrangement joins TRBV20-1 to TRBJ2-3, with 13 nucleotides matching TRBD2. Trimming cost V 6 bases and J 5 bases; bases outside gene matches: 8. The CDR3 has 15 amino acids. Germline CDR1 DFQATT, CDR2 SNEGSKA (reference sequence).

This clonotype was detected a few times. The rearrangement uses TRBV6-6 and TRBJ2-7; D gene ambiguous. Trimming removed 2 bases from V and 5 bases from J, with 19 bases in between. The germline V gene encodes CDR1 MNHNY and CDR2 SVGAGI (reference sequence). There are 16 residues in the CDR3. The chain's CDR3 is CASSYLGRAPLNEQYF. The CDR3 coding sequence is TGTGCCAGCAGTTACCTGGGAAGGGCTCCTCTTAACGAGCAGTACTTC.

This clonotype showed up just a few times. A much more abundant neighbour one base away suggests this may be a read error. The genes are TRBV2 and TRBJ2-7; D ambiguous. Germline V gene data show CDR1 as SNHLY and CDR2 as FYNNEI. The CDR3 covers 11 residues. CDR3 bases: TGTGTCAGCACCAGAATACCAGAGCAGTACTTC. It codes for CVSTRIPEQYF.

There are many counts of this clonotype. The gene calls are TRBV11-2 and TRBJ1-2, with D perhaps TRBD1 (5 bases). The length of the CDR3 is 13 residues. Looked up from germline, CDR1 is SGHAT and CDR2 is FQNNGV. The V end was cut by 4 bases, the J end by 4 bases, with 10 bases between. The CDR3 region has the DNA TGTGCCAGCAGCTGGGACGGAGTCTATGGCTACACCTTC. Amino acid sequence: CASSWDGVYGYTF.

There are a few counts of this clonotype. The rearrangement joins TRBV7-9 to TRBJ2-7; D assignment may be TRBD1 or TRBD2 (6 bases each). With 5 bases removed from V and 2 bases from J, the gap between germline ends came to 13 bases. Germline CDR1 SEHNR, CDR2 FQNEAQ (reference sequence). The CDR3 is 14 residues long. The CDR3 reads CASSPGGQPYEQYF. In DNA form, the CDR3 reads TGTGCCAGCAGCCCTGGGGGGCAGCCCTACGAGCAGTACTTC.

This clonotype turned up a few times. The V gene is TRBV11-2, the J gene TRBJ2-5; TRBD2 agrees at 11 bases. Per germline, CDR1 SGHAT and CDR2 FQNNGV. CDR3 length equals 17 residues. V lost 0 bases to trimming and J lost 5 bases; unmatched junction nucleotides: 8. The CDR3 loop is CASSLEILAGVSETQYF. CDR3 nucleotide sequence: TGTGCCAGCAGCTTAGAAATACTAGCGGGAGTGAGCGAGACCCAGTACTTC.

This clonotype was seen many times. This chain connects TRBV2 to TRBJ2-7; the D is unclear. CDR1 is SNHLY and CDR2 is FYNNEI in the germline V gene. The CDR3 sequence is 15 residues long. The V end lost 0 bases, the J end lost 2 bases, and 11 bases lay between the germline ends. The CDR3 DNA reads TGTGCCAGCAGTGAAGCGCTTACAAACCCCTACGAGCAGTACTTC. Translation gives CASSEALTNPYEQYF.

This clonotype came up a few times. This chain links TRBV18 with TRBJ2-7; the D is unclear. This CDR3 comprises 12 residues. Deletions cut 5 bases from V and 6 bases from J, with 11 bases between. Germline assignment: CDR1 KGHSH and CDR2 LQKENI. CDR3 amino acids: CASSSLSSEQYF. Written as DNA, the CDR3 is TGTGCCAGCTCATCCCTAAGCTCCGAGCAGTACTTC.

Many counts were recorded for this clonotype. This chain joins TRBV27 and TRBJ1-1, with a weak D call TRBD1 (5 bases). The V and J ends lost 7 bases and 1 base respectively, with 10 bases between them. Germline loops: CDR1 MNHEY, CDR2 SMNVEV (reference sequence). CDR3 length: 13 residues. The CDR3 bases are TGTGCCAGCAAAGGGGCAGAGAACACTGAAGCTTTCTTT. It translates to CASKGAENTEAFF.

This clonotype occurred many times. The V and J genes are TRBV28 and TRBJ1-1, with D tentatively TRBD1 (6 bases). This CDR3 region has 14 residues. CDR1 and CDR2 from the germline V gene are MDHEN and SYDVKM. V lost 6 bases, J lost 5 bases, and 16 bases lay in between. CDR3 sequence: CASRWGGRGTEAFF. The CDR3 nucleotides read TGTGCCAGCAGGTGGGGGGGGCGAGGGACTGAAGCTTTCTTT.

This clonotype was detected ten times or more. The J gene is TRBJ1-2, the V gene TRBV24-1, with 7 bases that match TRBD1. The V segment lost 4 bases and the J segment 6 bases; nucleotides outside the gene matches: 16. The CDR3 covers 17 residues. Germline V gene data show CDR1 as KGHDR and CDR2 as SFDVKD. The DNA for the CDR3 is TGTGCCACCAGTGACCAACGAGGGGGGAGACAGGGCAATGGCTACACCTTC. It codes for CATSDQRGGRQGNGYTF.

This clonotype appeared many times. The V gene is TRBV28, the J gene TRBJ2-5, with D uncertain. The germline gives CDR1 MDHEN, CDR2 SYDVKM. This CDR3 contains 12 residues. Trimming left V 6 bases short and J 4 bases short, with 9 bases between. The CDR3 region is CASSQTRETQYF. Written as DNA, the CDR3 is TGTGCCAGCAGCCAGACCCGAGAGACCCAGTACTTC.

This clonotype appeared a few times. The chain carries TRBV29-1 and TRBJ2-1; possible D gene TRBD2, 5 bases. Trimming removed 4 bases from V and 0 bases from J, with 10 bases in between. Germline CDR1 and CDR2: SQVTM and ANQGSEA. The length of the CDR3 is 14 residues. The CDR3 region is CSVVRGISYNEQFF. The CDR3 bases are TGCAGCGTTGTACGGGGAATCTCCTACAATGAGCAGTTCTTC.

This clonotype was counted ten times or more. The chain uses TRBV12-3 or TRBV12-4 and TRBJ2-3; 8 bases agree with TRBD1. The CDR3 contains 13 residues. V trimming: 8 bases; J trimming: 3 bases; junction bases outside the gene matches: 4. CDR3 residues: CASVDRGTDTQYF. The CDR3 coding sequence is TGTGCCAGCGTCGACAGGGGTACAGATACGCAGTATTTT.

This sequence joins TRBV4-2 and TRBJ2-4; D not resolved. V lost 3 bases and J lost 0, with 9 bases in between. Germline CDR1 and CDR2: LGHNA and YNFKEQ. This CDR3 is 15 amino acids long. In nucleotides, the CDR3 is TGTGCCAGCAGCCAGCGGTCCCTAGCCAAAAACATTCAGTACTTC. It encodes CASSQRSLAKNIQYF.

This clonotype was recorded at least ten times. At one of its ends the junction is not consistent with the germline gene, which may arise from a read error. The rearrangement joins TRBV7-2 to TRBJ2-7; 9 positions match TRBD1. This CDR3 comprises 14 residues. The germline gives CDR1 SGHTA, CDR2 FQGNSA. The CDR3 loop is CASSLASGTGEQYF. The CDR3 nucleotides read TGTGCCAGCAGCCTAGCGAGCGGGACAGGGGAGCAGTACTTC.

This clonotype was seen a few times. This chain links TRBV27 with TRBJ2-1; 8 bases line up with TRBD2. Germline V lookup: CDR1 MNHEY, CDR2 SMNVEV (reference sequence). CDR3 length: 13 residues. The V and J ends lost 6 bases and 5 bases, in that order; junction bases with no gene match: 3. This chain's CDR3 is CASRGLDHNEQFF. The CDR3 region has the DNA TGTGCCAGCAGGGGACTAGATCACAATGAGCAGTTCTTC.

V gene TRBV20-1 combines with J gene TRBJ2-7; D may be TRBD1 or TRBD2 (5 bases each). The length of the CDR3 is 16 residues. V was shortened by 1 base and J by 5 bases, with 21 bases between the two germline ends. Germline V CDR1 and CDR2: DFQATT, SNEGSKA (reference sequence). CDR3 amino acids: CSARGLYLGEWDEQYF. In DNA form, the CDR3 reads TGCAGTGCTAGAGGTCTGTATCTGGGGGAGTGGGACGAGCAGTACTTC.

This clonotype was detected many times. CDR3: CAIRSWDESTEAFF. The CDR3 coding sequence is TGTGCCATCAGATCCTGGGACGAGAGCACTGAAGCTTTCTTT. The gene calls are TRBV10-3 and TRBJ1-1; tentative D call: TRBD1 (5 bases). Looked up from germline, CDR1 is ENHRY and CDR2 is SYGVKD. The length of the CDR3 is 14 residues. V lost 6 bases to trimming and J lost 4 bases, with 15 bases between them.

CDR3 loop: CASSRPTSGSSYEQYF. The CDR3 DNA follows: TGTGCCAGCAGCCGCCCTACTAGCGGGAGCTCCTACGAGCAGTACTTC. The chain couples TRBV3-1 to TRBJ2-7, with TRBD2 identical over 11 bases. Looked up from germline, CDR1 is LGHDT and CDR2 is YNNKEL (reference sequence). The V gene end was trimmed by 4 bases and the J gene end by 0 bases; junction bases not matched to a gene: 5. The CDR3 length is 16 residues.